This TCR beta chain was sequenced for a study of vaccination effects on CD4 cells after COVID-19. For the study at large: Samples that were drawn after vaccination came a median of 72 days after the second dose. Overall study findings and caveats: Only a single clone (1 of 255 vaccine-induced clones in healthy vaccinees) cross-reacted with common cold coronaviruses.

TCRdb keeps only in-frame clones here, not all; method: immunoSEQ multiplex PCR. This repertoire shows over 60,000 clones, just under 75% found once; its top ten account for 1.5% to 1.7%. Germline CDR1 and CDR2: SGHTA and FQGNSA. The CDR3 extends over 13 amino acids. V lost 0 bases and J 4 bases, leaving 4 bases between the germline ends. In the case of this clone: Its cognate antigen is unknown.

Before any sequencing was done, the ViraFEST assay used viral peptide pools to expand antigen-specific CD4+ T cells. Having been cultured for around ten days, the cells underwent CD4+ T cell isolation. Participants got two doses of BNT162b2 or mRNA-1273 vaccine. V gene TRBV7-2 combines with J gene TRBJ1-5; D ambiguous. The specimen was CD4+ T cells from PBMCs cultured with HCoV-229E spike peptides, collected after COVID-19 vaccination. This receptor was identified in a human donor who received a COVID-19 vaccine. The CDR3 nucleotides read TGTGCCAGCAGCTTAGCGGAGAATCAGCCCCAGCATTTT. It translates to CASSLAENQPQHF.